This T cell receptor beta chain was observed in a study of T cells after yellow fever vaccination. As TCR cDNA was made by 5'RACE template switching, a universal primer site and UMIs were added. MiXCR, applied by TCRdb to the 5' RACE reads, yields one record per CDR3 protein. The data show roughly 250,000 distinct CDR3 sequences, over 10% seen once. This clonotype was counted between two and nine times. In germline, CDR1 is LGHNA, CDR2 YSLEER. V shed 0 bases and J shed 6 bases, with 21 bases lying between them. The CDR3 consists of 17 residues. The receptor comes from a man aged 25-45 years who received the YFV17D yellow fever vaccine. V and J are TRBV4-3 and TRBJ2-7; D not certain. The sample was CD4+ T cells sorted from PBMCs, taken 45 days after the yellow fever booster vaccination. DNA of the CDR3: TGCGCCAGCAGCCAAGATCATCCGTCATCTAGTAGGAGCGAGCAGTACTTC. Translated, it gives CASSQDHPSSSRSEQYF.